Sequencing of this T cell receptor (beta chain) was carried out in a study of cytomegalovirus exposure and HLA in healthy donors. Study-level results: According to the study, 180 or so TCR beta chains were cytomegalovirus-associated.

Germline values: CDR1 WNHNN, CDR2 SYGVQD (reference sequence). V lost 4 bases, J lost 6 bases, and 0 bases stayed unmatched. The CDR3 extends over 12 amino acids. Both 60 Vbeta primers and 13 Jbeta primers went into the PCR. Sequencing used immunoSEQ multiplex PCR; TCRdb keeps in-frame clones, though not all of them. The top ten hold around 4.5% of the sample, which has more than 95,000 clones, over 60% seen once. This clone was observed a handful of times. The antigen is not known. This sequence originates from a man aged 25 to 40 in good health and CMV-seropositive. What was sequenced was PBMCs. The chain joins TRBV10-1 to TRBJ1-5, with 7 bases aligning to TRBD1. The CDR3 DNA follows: TGCGCCAGCAGTGGGACAGGTCAGCCCCAGCATTTT. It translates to CASSGTGQPQHF.